This T cell receptor (beta chain) came from a study of Tregs in tolerant kidney transplant recipients. With regard to this clone: Its target is not known.

Findings of the study overall: In tolerant patients, donor-specific Tregs outgrew total Tregs, suggesting antigen-driven expansion. Findings come from small patient numbers and require larger validation.

V was pared by 5 bases and J by 8 bases, with 9 bases of the junction left unmatched. Germline V CDR1 and CDR2: SEHNR, FQNEAQ (reference sequence). The CDR3 loop spans 15 amino acids. Assay used: immunoSEQ multiplex PCR; TCRdb lists only in-frame clones, some missing. The sample shows over 85,000 clones, over 85% of them seen only once. The clonotype originates from a human donor who received a combined kidney and bone marrow transplant. Sequencing was performed on CD4+ T cells from blood, taken before the transplant. The rearrangement joins TRBV7-9 to TRBJ1-6; 7 nucleotides match TRBD1. DNA of the CDR3: TGTGCCAGCAGCCCGACAGGGCCTGGTGATTCACCCCTCCACTTT. Its translation: CASSPTGPGDSPLHF. Full variable domain (rest looked up from reference TRBV7-9 and TRBJ1-6): DTGVSQNPRHKITKRGQNVTFRCDPISEHNRLYWYRQTLGQGPEFLTYFQNEAQLEKSRLLSDRFSAERPKGSFSTLEIQRTEQGDSAMYLCASSPTGPGDSPLHFGNGTRLTVT.